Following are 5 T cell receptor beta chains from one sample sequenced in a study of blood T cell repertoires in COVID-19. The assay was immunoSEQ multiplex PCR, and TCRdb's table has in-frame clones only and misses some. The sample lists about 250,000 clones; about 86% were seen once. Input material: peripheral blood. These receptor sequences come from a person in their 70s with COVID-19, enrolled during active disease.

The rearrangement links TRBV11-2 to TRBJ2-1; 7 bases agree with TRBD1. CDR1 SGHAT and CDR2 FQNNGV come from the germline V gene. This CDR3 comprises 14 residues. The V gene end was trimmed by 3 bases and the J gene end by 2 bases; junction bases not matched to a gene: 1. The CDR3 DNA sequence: TGTGCCAGCAGCTTCAGGGGGACCTACAATGAGCAGTTCTTC. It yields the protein CASSFRGTYNEQFF.

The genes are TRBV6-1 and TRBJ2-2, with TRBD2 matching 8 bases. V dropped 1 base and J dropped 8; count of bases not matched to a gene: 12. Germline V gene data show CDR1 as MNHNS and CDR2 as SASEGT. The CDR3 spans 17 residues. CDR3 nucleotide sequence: TGTGCCAGCAGTGAAGAATTACTCGGGAGGGAAATGGGGGAGCTGTTTTTT. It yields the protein CASSEELLGREMGELFF.

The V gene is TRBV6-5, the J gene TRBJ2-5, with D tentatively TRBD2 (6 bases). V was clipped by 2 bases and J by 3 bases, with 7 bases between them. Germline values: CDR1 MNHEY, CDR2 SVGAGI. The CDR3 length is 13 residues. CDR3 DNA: TGTGCCAGCAGTTACGCGGGAAAAGAGACCCAGTACTTC. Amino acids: CASSYAGKETQYF.

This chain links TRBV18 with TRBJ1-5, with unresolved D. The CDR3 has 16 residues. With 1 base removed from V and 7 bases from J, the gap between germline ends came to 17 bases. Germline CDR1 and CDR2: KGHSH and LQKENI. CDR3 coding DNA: TGTGCCAGCTCACCACTTTCGGGGATTGATGGCCAGCCCCAGCATTTT. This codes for CASSPLSGIDGQPQHF.

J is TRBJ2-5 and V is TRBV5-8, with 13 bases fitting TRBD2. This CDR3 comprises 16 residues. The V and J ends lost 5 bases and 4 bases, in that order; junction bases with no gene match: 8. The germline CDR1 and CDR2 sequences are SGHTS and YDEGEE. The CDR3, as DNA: TGTGCCAGCAGAAAACTAGCGGGGGGGATCGGAGAGACCCAGTACTTC. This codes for CASRKLAGGIGETQYF.